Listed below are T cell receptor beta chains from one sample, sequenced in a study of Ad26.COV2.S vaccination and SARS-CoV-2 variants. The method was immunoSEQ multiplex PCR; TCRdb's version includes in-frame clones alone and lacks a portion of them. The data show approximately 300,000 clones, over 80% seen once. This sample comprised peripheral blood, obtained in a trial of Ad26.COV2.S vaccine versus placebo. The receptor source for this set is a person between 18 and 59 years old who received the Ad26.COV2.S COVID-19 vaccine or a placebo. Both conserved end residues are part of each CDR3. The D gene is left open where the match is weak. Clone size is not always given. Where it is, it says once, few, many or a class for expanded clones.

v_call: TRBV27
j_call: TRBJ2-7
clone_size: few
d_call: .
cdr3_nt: TGTGCCAGCAGTTTATGGCCTCCAAGCTCCTACGAGCAGTACTTC
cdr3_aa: CASSLWPPSSYEQYF

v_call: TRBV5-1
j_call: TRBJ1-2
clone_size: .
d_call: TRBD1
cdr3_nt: TGCGCCAGCAGCTTGGTGGCAGGGGGTGCTAACTATGGCTACACCTTC
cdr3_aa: CASSLVAGGANYGYTF

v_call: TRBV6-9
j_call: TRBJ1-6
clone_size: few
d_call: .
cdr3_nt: TGTGCCCTACCCCCGGAGGAGATTTACCCTAATTCACCCCTCCACTTT
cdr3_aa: CALPPEEIYPNSPLHF

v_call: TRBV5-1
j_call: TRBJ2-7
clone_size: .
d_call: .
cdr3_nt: TGCGCCAGCAATGGGGGAGGCAGCACCTACGAGCAGTACTTC
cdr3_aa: CASNGGGSTYEQYF

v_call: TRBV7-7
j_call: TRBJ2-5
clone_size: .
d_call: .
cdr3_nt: TGTGCCAGCAGCCCCGCAGGGGGGATGGAGACCCAGTACTTC
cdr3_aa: CASSPAGGMETQYF

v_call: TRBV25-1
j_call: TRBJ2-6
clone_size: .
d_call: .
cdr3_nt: TGTGCCAGCAGTGGTGGGAGGATTCACAATTCTGGGGCCAACGTCCTGACTTTC
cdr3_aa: CASSGGRIHNSGANVLTF

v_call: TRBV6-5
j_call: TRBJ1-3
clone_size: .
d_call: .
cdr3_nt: TGTGCCAGCGGGGGGTTCTCTGGAAACACCATATATTTT
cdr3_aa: CASGGFSGNTIYF

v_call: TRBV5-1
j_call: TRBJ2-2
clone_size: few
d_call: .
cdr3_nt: TGCGCCAGCTCCGGGATGAACACCGGGGAGCTGTTTTTT
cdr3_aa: CASSGMNTGELFF

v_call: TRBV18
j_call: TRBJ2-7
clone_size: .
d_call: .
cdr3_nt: TGTGCCAGCTCACCACCGGGGGACATCCGTTCCTCCTACGAGCAGTACTTC
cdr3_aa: CASSPPGDIRSSYEQYF

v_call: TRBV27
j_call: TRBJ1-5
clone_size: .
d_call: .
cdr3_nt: TGTGCCAGCAGTAGACAAGACAATCAGCCCCAGCATTTT
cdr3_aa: CASSRQDNQPQHF

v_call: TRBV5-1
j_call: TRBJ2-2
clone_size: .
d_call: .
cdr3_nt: TGCGCCAGCAGCTTGGGGCAGGGATCCGGGGAGCTGTTTTTT
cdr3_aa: CASSLGQGSGELFF

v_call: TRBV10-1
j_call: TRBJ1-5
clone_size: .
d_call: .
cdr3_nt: TGCGCCAGCAGTGAGCCGGAAGGCGTGAGGAGCTATAGCAATCAGCCCCAGCATTTT
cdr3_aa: CASSEPEGVRSYSNQPQHF

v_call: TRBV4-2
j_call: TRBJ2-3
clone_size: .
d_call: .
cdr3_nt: TGTGCCAGCAGCCAAGAAAGGTGGGGGGGGCAAGATACGCAGTATTTT
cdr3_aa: CASSQERWGGQDTQYF

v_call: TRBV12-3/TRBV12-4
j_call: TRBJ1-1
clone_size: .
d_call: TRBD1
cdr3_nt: TGTGCCAGCAGGGGACAGGGCTTAAGGTGGGCTTTCTTT
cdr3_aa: CASRGQGLRWAFF

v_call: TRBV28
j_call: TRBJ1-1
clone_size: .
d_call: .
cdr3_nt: TGTGCCACCGACGGATACACTGAAGCTTTCTTT
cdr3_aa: CATDGYTEAFF

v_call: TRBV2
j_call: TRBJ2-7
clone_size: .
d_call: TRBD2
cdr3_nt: TGTGCCAGCAGCGCGGGACTAGCGATGTTCAAGCAGTACTTC
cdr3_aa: CASSAGLAMFKQYF

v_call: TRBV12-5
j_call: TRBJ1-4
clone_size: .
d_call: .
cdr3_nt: TGTGCTAGTGGTCCCGGGACCGGGCCCGAAAAACTGTTTTTT
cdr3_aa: CASGPGTGPEKLFF

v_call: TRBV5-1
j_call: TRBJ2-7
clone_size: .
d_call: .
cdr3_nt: TGCGCCAGCAGTTCCCCGGGTTCCCCCTACGAGCAGTACTTC
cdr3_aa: CASSSPGSPYEQYF

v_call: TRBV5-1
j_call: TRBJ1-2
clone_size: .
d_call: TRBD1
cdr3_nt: TGCGCCAGCAGCTTGGGTCTGGGACAGGGATTATATGGCTACACCTTC
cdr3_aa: CASSLGLGQGLYGYTF

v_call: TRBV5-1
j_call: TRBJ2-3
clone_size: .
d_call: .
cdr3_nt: TGCGCCAGCAGCACTGAGCCGGAGAACGCGCAGTATTTT
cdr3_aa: CASSTEPENAQYF

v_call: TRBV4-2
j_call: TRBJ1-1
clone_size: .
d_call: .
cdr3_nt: TGTGCCAGCAGCCAAGTTGGGACCGTGAACACTGAAGCTTTCTTT
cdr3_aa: CASSQVGTVNTEAFF

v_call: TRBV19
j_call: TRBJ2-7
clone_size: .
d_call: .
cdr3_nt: TGTGCCAGTAGTATAGTTGGGGGAGACGGGCAGTACTTC
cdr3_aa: CASSIVGGDGQYF

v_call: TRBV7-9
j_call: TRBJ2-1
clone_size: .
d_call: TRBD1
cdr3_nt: TGTGCCAGCAGCTTAGGACCCGGGACAGCCTACAATGAGCAGTTCTTC
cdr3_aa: CASSLGPGTAYNEQFF

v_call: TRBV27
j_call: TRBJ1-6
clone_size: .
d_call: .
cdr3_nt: TGTGCCAGCACTTTCAGGGTTAATTCACCCCTCCACTTT
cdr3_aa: CASTFRVNSPLHF

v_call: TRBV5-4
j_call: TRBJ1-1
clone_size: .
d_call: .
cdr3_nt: TGTGCCAGCAGCTGGCAGGGGATGAACACTGAAGCTTTCTTT
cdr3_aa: CASSWQGMNTEAFF

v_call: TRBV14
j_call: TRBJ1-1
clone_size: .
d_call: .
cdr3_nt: TGTGCCAGCAGCCAACGACCCACGGCGACTGAAGCTTTCTTT
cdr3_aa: CASSQRPTATEAFF

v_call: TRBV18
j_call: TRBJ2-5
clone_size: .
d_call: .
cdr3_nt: TGTGCCAGCTCTAGAACATGGTCCTTCCAAGAGACCCAGTACTTC
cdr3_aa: CASSRTWSFQETQYF

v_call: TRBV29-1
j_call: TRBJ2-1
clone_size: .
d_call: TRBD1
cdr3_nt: TGCAGCGTGGGAAATGGACAGGGTGGTGAGCAGTTCTTC
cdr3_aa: CSVGNGQGGEQFF

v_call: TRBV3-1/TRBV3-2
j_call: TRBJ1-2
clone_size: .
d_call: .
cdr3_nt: TGTGCCAGCAGCCAAGGGGCAGGGAACTATGGCTACACCTTC
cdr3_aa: CASSQGAGNYGYTF

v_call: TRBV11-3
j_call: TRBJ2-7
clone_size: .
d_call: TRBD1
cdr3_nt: TGTGCCAGCAGCACAGGACAGGCGTCCTACGAGCAGTACTTC
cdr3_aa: CASSTGQASYEQYF